Sequencing of this T cell receptor beta chain was carried out in a study of OX40 agonist ivuxolimab in advanced cancers. Study-wide background: Ivuxolimab is an agonistic anti-OX40 (CD134) antibody, and patients were treated with it. Study-wide findings and caveats: The average count of expanded clones was higher among CD8+ T cells than among CD4+. There were also nonresponders showing low normalized T-cell clonal expansion. Specificity for antigen went undetermined in the expanded peripheral T cells.

In germline, CDR1 is GTSNPN, CDR2 SVGIG (reference sequence). The CDR3 covers 15 residues. The trim removed 1 base at V and 2 bases at J, leaving 3 bases unmatched. Concerning this clone: Its antigen remains unidentified.

Generated by immunoSEQ multiplex PCR, the TCRdb table keeps only in-frame clones and is missing some. The repertoire includes 50,000 to 55,000 clones, 84% of them detected once, and 3.5% to 5.5% sits in the top ten. The clonotype originates from an adult with an advanced solid tumor such as melanoma, head and neck, liver or kidney cancer. The source was CD4+ or CD8+ T cells sorted from blood, collected in a trial of the OX40 agonist ivuxolimab. J is TRBJ2-7 and V is TRBV30; TRBD1 agrees at 12 bases. CDR3 sequence reads: CAWSAGQGATYEQYF. The CDR3 DNA is TGTGCCTGGAGTGCGGGACAGGGGGCCACCTACGAGCAGTACTTC. Using reference TRBV30 and TRBJ2-7 for the parts outside the CDR3, the full variable domain is SQTIHQWPATLVQPVGSPLSLECTVEGTSNPNLYWYRQAAGRGLQLLFYSVGIGQISSEVPQNLSASRPQDRQFILSSKKLLLSDSGFYLCAWSAGQGATYEQYFGPGTRLTVT.